This section outlines one T cell receptor (beta chain) sequence together with its context. The target antigen is unknown. This entry comes from a study of glioma-infiltrating T cells. Study outcomes and limitations: Gliomas, especially low-grade, showed above-expected tissue-blood divergence; non-neoplastic patients showed below. Very few CDR3 sequences were shared between tissue and blood.

The iRepertoire nested amplicon-rescue multiplex PCR amplified TCR alpha and beta CDR3s from RNA. Input was roughly 100-450 ng of tissue mRNA or PBMC total RNA. TCRdb re-called the multiplex PCR reads through MiXCR, storing one row per CDR3 protein. The sample has roughly 120,000 distinct CDR3 sequences, roughly 24% seen once. This CDR3 region has 16 residues. Germline assignment: CDR1 SGHRS and CDR2 YFSETQ. V trimming: 0 bases; J trimming: 4 bases; junction bases outside the gene matches: 8. The specimen was glioma tissue, nonneoplastic brain tissue, or PBMCs (not recorded which). This rearrangement joins TRBV5-1 to TRBJ2-3; 7 bases line up with TRBD1. This clonotype was sampled from a human donor with low-grade glioma or glioblastoma, undergoing nonglioma brain surgery, or in good health (not recorded which). CDR3 sequence reads: CASSLVPTGNSDTQYF. Here the CDR3 DNA reads TGCGCCAGCAGCTTGGTGCCGACAGGGAACTCAGATACGCAGTATTTT.